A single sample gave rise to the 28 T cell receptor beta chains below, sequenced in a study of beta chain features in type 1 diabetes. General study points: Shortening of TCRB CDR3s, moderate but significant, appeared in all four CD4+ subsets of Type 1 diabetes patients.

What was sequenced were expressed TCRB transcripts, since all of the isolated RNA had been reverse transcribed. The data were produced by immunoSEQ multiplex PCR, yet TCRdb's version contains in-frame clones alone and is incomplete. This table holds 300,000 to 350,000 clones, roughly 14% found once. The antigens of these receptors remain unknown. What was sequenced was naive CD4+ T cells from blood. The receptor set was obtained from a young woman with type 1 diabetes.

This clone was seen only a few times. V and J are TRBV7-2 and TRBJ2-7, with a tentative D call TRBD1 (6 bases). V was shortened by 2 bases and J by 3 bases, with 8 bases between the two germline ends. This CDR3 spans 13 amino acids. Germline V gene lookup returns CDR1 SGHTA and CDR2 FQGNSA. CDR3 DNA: TGTGCCAGCAGCTTACAACAGGGCTACGAGCAGTACTTC. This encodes CASSLQQGYEQYF.

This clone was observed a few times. CDR3 loop: CSVLWLREITDTQYF. The CDR3 region has the DNA TGCAGCGTTCTATGGCTGCGGGAGATCACAGATACGCAGTATTTT. V is TRBV29-1 and J is TRBJ2-3, with 7 positions matching TRBD2. Germline V gives CDR1 SQVTM, CDR2 ANQGSEA. V dropped 5 bases and J dropped 2; count of bases not matched to a gene: 10. The CDR3 is 15 residues long.

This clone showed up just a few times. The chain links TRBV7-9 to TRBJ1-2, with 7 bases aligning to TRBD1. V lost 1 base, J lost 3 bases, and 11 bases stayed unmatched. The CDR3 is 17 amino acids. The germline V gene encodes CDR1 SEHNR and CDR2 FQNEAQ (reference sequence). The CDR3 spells CASSLDRGGGLDYGYTF. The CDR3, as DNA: TGTGCCAGCAGCTTAGACAGGGGAGGCGGGCTCGACTATGGCTACACCTTC. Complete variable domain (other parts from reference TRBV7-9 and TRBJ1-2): DTGVSQNPRHKITKRGQNVTFRCDPISEHNRLYWYRQTLGQGPEFLTYFQNEAQLEKSRLLSDRFSAERPKGSFSTLEIQRTEQGDSAMYLCASSLDRGGGLDYGYTFGSGTRLTVV.

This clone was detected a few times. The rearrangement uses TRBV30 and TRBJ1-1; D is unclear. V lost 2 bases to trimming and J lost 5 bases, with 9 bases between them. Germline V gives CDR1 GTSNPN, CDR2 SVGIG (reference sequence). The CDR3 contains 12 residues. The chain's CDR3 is CAWSQDRTEAFF. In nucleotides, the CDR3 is TGTGCCTGGAGTCAGGATCGGACTGAAGCTTTCTTT.

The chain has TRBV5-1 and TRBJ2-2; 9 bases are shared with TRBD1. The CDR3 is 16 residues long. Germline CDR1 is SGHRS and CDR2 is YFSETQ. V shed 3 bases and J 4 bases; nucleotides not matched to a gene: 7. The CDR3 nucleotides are TGCGCCAGCAGCTCCGGGACAGGGCTGGGCACCGGGGAGCTGTTTTTT. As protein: CASSSGTGLGTGELFF.

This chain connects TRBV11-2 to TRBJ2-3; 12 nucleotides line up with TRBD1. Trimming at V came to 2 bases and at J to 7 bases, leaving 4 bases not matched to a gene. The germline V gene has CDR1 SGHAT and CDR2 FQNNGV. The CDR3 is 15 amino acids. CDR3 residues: CASSLPGQGAYTQYF. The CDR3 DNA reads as TGTGCCAGCAGCTTACCGGGACAGGGGGCCTATACGCAGTATTTT.

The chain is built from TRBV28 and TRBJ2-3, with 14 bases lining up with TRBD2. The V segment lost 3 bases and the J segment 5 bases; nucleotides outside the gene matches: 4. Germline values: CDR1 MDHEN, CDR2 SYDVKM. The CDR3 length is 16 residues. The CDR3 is CASSFGLAGGRDTQYF. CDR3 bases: TGTGCCAGCAGTTTTGGACTAGCGGGAGGAAGAGATACGCAGTATTTT.

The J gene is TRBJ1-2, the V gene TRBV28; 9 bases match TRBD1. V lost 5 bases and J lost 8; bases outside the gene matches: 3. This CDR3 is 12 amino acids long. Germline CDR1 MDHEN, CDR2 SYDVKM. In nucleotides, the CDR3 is TGTGCCAGCAGTCGACAGGGGGAAGGCTACACCTTC. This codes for CASSRQGEGYTF.

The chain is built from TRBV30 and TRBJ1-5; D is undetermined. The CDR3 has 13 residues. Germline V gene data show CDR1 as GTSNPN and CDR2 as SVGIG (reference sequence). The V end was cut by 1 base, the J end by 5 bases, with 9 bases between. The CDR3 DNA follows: TGTGCCTGGAGTGCGGCGGAGGATCAGCCCCAGCATTTT. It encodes CAWSAAEDQPQHF.

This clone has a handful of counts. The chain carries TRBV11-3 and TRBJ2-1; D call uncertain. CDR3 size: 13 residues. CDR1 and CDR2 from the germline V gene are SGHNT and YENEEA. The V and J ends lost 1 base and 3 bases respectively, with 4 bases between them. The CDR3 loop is CASSLVNYNEQFF. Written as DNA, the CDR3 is TGTGCCAGCAGCTTAGTCAACTACAATGAGCAGTTCTTC.

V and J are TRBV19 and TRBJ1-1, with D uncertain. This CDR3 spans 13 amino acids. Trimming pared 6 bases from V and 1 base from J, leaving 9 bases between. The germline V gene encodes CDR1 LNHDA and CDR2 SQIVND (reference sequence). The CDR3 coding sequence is TGTGCCAGTAGATACACAAAGAACACTGAAGCTTTCTTT. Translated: CASRYTKNTEAFF.

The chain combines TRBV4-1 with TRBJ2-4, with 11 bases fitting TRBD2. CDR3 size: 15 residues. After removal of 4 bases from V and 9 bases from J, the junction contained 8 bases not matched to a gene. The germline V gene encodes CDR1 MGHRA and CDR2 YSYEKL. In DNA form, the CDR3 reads TGCGCCAGCAGCCCTAGCGGGAGGCCTCCTGGCATTCAGTACTTC. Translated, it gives CASSPSGRPPGIQYF.

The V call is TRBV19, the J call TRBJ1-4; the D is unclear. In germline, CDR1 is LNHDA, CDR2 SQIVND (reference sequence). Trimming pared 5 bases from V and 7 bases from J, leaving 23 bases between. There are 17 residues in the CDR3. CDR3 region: CASSPLRGIKRIEKLFF. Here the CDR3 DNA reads TGTGCCAGTAGTCCCCTAAGAGGGATTAAACGAATTGAAAAACTGTTTTTT.

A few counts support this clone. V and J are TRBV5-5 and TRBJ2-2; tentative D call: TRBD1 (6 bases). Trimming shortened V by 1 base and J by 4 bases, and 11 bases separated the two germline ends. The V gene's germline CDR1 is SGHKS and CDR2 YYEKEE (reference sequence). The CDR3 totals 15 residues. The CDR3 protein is CASSLTGPPTGELFF. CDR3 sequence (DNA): TGTGCCAGCAGCTTGACAGGGCCCCCCACCGGGGAGCTGTTTTTT.

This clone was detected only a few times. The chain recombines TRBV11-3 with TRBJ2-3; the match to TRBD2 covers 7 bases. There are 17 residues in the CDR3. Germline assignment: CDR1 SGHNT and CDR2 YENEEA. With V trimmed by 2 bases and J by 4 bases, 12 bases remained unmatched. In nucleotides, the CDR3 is TGTGCCAGCAGCTTAAGTGTTGGCGGGAGTCTAGCAGATACGCAGTATTTT. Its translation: CASSLSVGGSLADTQYF.

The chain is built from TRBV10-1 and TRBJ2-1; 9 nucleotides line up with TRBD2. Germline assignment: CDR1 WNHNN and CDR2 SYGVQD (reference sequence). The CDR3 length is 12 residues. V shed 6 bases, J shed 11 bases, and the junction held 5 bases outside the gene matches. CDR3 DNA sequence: TGCGCCAGCAGCAAGACTAGCGGCCAGCAGTTCTTC. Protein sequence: CASSKTSGQQFF.

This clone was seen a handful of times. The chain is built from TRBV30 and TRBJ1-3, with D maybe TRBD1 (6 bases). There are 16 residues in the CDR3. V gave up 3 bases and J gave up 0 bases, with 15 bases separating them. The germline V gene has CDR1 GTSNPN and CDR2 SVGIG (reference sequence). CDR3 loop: CAWSGQKTSSGNTIYF. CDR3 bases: TGTGCCTGGAGCGGACAGAAAACTAGCTCTGGAAACACCATATATTTT.

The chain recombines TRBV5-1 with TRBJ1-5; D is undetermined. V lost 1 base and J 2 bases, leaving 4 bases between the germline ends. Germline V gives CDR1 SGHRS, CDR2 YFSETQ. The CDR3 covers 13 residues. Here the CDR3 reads CASSLRGNQPQHF. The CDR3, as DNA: TGCGCCAGCAGCTTGCGGGGCAATCAGCCCCAGCATTTT.

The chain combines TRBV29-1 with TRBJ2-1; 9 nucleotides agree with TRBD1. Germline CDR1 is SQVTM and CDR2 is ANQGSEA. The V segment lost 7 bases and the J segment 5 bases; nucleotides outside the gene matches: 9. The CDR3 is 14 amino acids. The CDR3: CSGTGGSLNNEQFF. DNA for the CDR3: TGCAGCGGCACAGGGGGCTCTCTAAACAATGAGCAGTTCTTC.

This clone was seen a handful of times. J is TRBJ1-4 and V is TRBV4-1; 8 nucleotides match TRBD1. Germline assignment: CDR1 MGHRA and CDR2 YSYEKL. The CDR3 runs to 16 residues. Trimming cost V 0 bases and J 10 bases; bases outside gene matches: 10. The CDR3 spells CASSQEGSRGQGKLFF. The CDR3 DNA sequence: TGCGCCAGCAGCCAAGAAGGCTCCAGGGGGCAGGGAAAACTGTTTTTT.

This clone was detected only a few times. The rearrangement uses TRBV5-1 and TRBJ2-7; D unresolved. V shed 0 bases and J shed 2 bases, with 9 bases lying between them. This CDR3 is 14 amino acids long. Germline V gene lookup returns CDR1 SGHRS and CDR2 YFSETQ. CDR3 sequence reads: CASSLGQSAYEQYF. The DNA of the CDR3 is TGCGCCAGCAGCTTGGGGCAGTCCGCCTACGAGCAGTACTTC.

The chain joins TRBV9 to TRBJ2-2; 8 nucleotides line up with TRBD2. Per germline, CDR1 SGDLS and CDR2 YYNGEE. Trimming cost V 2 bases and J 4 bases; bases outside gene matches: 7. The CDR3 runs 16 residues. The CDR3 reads CASSVELAGLTGELFF. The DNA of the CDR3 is TGTGCCAGCAGCGTCGAGTTAGCGGGACTCACCGGGGAGCTGTTTTTT.

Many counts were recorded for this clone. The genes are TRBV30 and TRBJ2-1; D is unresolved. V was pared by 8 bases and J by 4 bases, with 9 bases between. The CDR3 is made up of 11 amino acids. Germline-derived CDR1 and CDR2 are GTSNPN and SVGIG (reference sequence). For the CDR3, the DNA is TGTGCCCGGTCGTTTTACAATGAGCAGTTCTTC. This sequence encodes CARSFYNEQFF. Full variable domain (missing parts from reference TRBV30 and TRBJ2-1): SQTIHQWPATLVQPVGSPLSLECTVEGTSNPNLYWYRQAAGRGLQLLFYSVGIGQISSEVPQNLSASRPQDRQFILSSKKLLLSDSGFYLCARSFYNEQFFGPGTRLTVL.

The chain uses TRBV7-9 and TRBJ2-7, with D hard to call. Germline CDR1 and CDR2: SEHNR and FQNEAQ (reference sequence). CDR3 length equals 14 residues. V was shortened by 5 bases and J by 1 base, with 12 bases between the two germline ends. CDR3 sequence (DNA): TGTGCCAGCAGCCGACAAGGTTTATCCTACGAGCAGTACGTC. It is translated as CASSRQGLSYEQYV.

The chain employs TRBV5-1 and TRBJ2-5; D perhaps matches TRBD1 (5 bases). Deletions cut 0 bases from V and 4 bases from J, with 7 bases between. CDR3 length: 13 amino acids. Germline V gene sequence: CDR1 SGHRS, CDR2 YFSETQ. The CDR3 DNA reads TGCGCCAGCAGCTTGGAGGGGCTAGAGACCCAGTACTTC. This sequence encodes CASSLEGLETQYF.

CDR3: CSATRTGGKSGYTF. The CDR3 coding sequence is TGCAGCGCTACACGAACAGGGGGAAAGTCTGGCTACACCTTC. The chain recombines TRBV29-1 with TRBJ1-2; TRBD1 agrees at 8 bases. CDR1 and CDR2 from the germline V gene are SQVTM and ANQGSEA. The CDR3 has 14 residues. Trimming at V came to 7 bases and at J to 7 bases, leaving 14 bases not matched to a gene.

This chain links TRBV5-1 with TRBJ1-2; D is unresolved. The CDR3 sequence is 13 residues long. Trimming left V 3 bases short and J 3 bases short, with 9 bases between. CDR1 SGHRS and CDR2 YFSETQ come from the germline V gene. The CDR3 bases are TGCGCCAGCAGCTACTTGGGAGACTATGGCTACACCTTC. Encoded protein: CASSYLGDYGYTF. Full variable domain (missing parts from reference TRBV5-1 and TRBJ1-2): KAGVTQTPRYLIKTRGQQVTLSCSPISGHRSVSWYQQTPGQGLQFLFEYFSETQRNKGNFPGRFSGRQFSNSRSEMNVSTLELGDSALYLCASSYLGDYGYTFGSGTRLTVV.

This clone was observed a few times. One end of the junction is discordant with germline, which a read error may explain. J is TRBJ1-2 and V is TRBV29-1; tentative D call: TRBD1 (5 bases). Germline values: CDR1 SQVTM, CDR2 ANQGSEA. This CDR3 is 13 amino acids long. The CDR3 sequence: CSVEVIRAGQAIF. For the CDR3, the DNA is TGCAGCGTTGAAGTTATCCGGGCGGGGCAGGCAATTTTC.